This record looks at one TCR beta chain sequence and its context. Antigen: not known. Assay used: immunoSEQ multiplex PCR; TCRdb lists only in-frame clones, some missing. The data show about 150,000 clones, roughly 92% seen once. These data are taken from a study of T cell responses to AZD1222 COVID-19 vaccine. General study findings and limits: Donor demographics were predominantly white British with a female majority; clonal diversity may be underestimated. Repertoires were collected only later (after the peak T cell response had occurred).

CDR1 and CDR2 (germline): SGHDN, FVKESK. There are 12 residues in the CDR3. Trimming removed 0 bases from V and 4 bases from J, with 1 base in between. The sequence came from an adult who received the AZD1222 COVID-19 vaccine. V is TRBV14 and J is TRBJ1-5; D is undetermined. This specimen was peripheral blood, taken 28 days after the second AZD1222 dose. This chain's CDR3 is CASSQENQPQHF. CDR3 sequence (DNA): TGTGCCAGCAGCCAAGAGAATCAGCCCCAGCATTTT. The full variable domain, in which reference TRBV14 and TRBJ1-5 provide the parts outside the CDR3, is EAGVTQFPSHSVIEKGQTVTLRCDPISGHDNLYWYRRVMGKEIKFLLHFVKESKQDESGMPNNRFLAERTGGTYSTLKVQPAELEDSGVYFCASSQENQPQHFGDGTRLSIL.